The 18 T cell receptor beta chains in this list originate from one sample, sequenced in a study of blood T cell repertoires in COVID-19. Generated by immunoSEQ multiplex PCR, the TCRdb table keeps only in-frame clones and is missing some. The sample holds about 260,000 clones, approximately 86% seen once. The sample comprised peripheral blood. The origin of the receptors is a human donor in a cohort sampled during active COVID-19.

The chain recombines TRBV14 with TRBJ2-1; D gene unclear. The ends were cut back, 0 bases at V and 4 bases at J, with 10 bases in the middle. CDR3 length: 15 residues. Germline CDR1 and CDR2: SGHDN and FVKESK. The CDR3 DNA follows: TGTGCCAGCAGCCAAGATCCCCAGACATACAATGAGCAGTTCTTC. Translated, it gives CASSQDPQTYNEQFF.

The chain joins TRBV10-1 to TRBJ1-1; TRBD1 is a possible D gene (6 bases). CDR3 length: 13 residues. Trimming stripped 6 bases from V and 7 bases from J, with 15 bases between. The germline gives CDR1 WNHNN, CDR2 SYGVQD (reference sequence). In nucleotides, the CDR3 is TGCGCCAGCAGGGCAGGGGTTACCGGTGAAGCTTTCTTT. The encoded protein is CASRAGVTGEAFF.

The gene calls are TRBV7-2 and TRBJ2-5; 7 bases fit TRBD1. This CDR3 spans 12 amino acids. Germline lookup yields CDR1 SGHTA and CDR2 FQGNSA. V gave up 1 base and J gave up 14 bases; unmatched junction bases: 7. The CDR3 region has the DNA TGTGCCAGCAGCTTAGGGAGAGGGACAGCATACTTC. Amino acids: CASSLGRGTAYF.

This sequence joins TRBV7-2 and TRBJ1-3; TRBD1 might be the D (5 bases). V was shortened by 5 bases and J by 0 bases, with 17 bases between the two germline ends. Germline V gene data show CDR1 as SGHTA and CDR2 as FQGNSA. This CDR3 has 17 residues. CDR3 nucleotide sequence: TGTGCCAGCAGCAAATTTGGGGGGGACCGCTCTGGAAACACCATATATTTT. Translated: CASSKFGGDRSGNTIYF. Combining the CDR3 with reference TRBV7-2 and TRBJ1-3 gives the whole variable domain GAGVSQSPSNKVTEKGKDVELRCDPISGHTALYWYRQSLGQGLEFLIYFQGNSAPDKSGLPSDRFSAERTGGSVSTLTIQRTQQEDSAVYLCASSKFGGDRSGNTIYFGEGSWLTVV.

V is TRBV9 and J is TRBJ1-2; no reliable D call. Germline lookup yields CDR1 SGDLS and CDR2 YYNGEE. Trimming pared 0 bases from V and 4 bases from J, leaving 13 bases between. The CDR3 length is 15 residues. CDR3 protein: CASSVDPGSSYGYTF. The CDR3 bases are TGTGCCAGCAGCGTAGATCCGGGGAGTAGCTATGGCTACACCTTC.

The CDR3 DNA reads TGTGCCAGCAGCTCACAAGGCGGGCCTCGCTCTGGAAACACCATATATTTT. Its translation is CASSSQGGPRSGNTIYF. The rearrangement links TRBV7-2 to TRBJ1-3; D is unclear. V shed 4 bases and J shed 0 bases, with 16 bases lying between them. Germline V gene sequence: CDR1 SGHTA, CDR2 FQGNSA. The CDR3 contains 17 residues.

In this sample, this clone turned up once. The chain is built from TRBV27 and TRBJ2-7; 9 bases fit TRBD1. Germline values: CDR1 MNHEY, CDR2 SMNVEV (reference sequence). This CDR3 region has 15 residues. After removal of 5 bases from V and 4 bases from J, the junction contained 9 bases not matched to a gene. The CDR3 bases are TGTGCCAGCAGTCCACGGACAGGGGAACGGTACGAGCAGTACTTC. Its protein is CASSPRTGERYEQYF.

This chain uses TRBV5-4 with TRBJ2-5; tentatively, D is TRBD2 (7 bases). The length of the CDR3 is 11 residues. Germline V lookup: CDR1 SGHNT, CDR2 YYREEE (reference sequence). The DNA of the CDR3 is TGTGCAGGGGGGGGAGGGGAGACCCAGTACTTC. Amino acid sequence: CAGGGGETQYF.

The chain recombines TRBV20-1 with TRBJ2-7; tentatively, D is TRBD1 (5 bases). V was cut by 3 bases and J by 2 bases, with 11 bases left in between. Germline loops: CDR1 DFQATT, CDR2 SNEGSKA (reference sequence). CDR3 length equals 13 residues. The CDR3 reads CSASIDSPYEQYF. In DNA, the CDR3 is TGCAGTGCTAGTATCGACAGTCCCTACGAGCAGTACTTC.

V is TRBV30 and J is TRBJ1-4; TRBD1 might be the D (5 bases). Per germline, CDR1 GTSNPN and CDR2 SVGIG (reference sequence). V was pared by 4 bases and J by 8 bases, with 11 bases between. The CDR3 length is 12 residues. For the CDR3, the DNA is TGTGCCTGGAACCGACAGTCAGAAAAACTGTTTTTT. Its translation: CAWNRQSEKLFF.

The chain is built from TRBV4-1 and TRBJ2-7; perhaps TRBD2 as D (5 bases). Germline CDR1 and CDR2: MGHRA and YSYEKL. Trimming stripped 4 bases from V and 5 bases from J, with 18 bases between. CDR3 length equals 15 residues. CDR3 residues: CASSRLLGLSDEQYF. DNA of the CDR3: TGCGCCAGCAGCCGCCTACTAGGACTTTCTGACGAGCAGTACTTC.

This chain connects TRBV30 to TRBJ2-2; D perhaps matches TRBD1 (5 bases). CDR1 GTSNPN and CDR2 SVGIG come from the germline V gene (reference sequence). Trimming stripped 2 bases from V and 4 bases from J, with 5 bases between. This CDR3 region has 12 residues. The CDR3 bases are TGTGCCTGGAGTCAGGGCACCGGGGAGCTGTTTTTT. It encodes CAWSQGTGELFF.

The rearrangement links TRBV18 to TRBJ1-2; D gene unclear. V lost 2 bases, J lost 7 bases, and 11 bases lay in between. Germline assignment: CDR1 KGHSH and CDR2 LQKENI. The CDR3 runs to 13 residues. The CDR3 loop is CASSPVAVTGYTF. CDR3 nucleotide sequence: TGTGCCAGCTCACCAGTGGCGGTCACTGGCTACACCTTC.

V gene TRBV27 combines with J gene TRBJ1-2; a possible D gene is TRBD1 (6 bases). Trimming took 10 bases from V and 4 from J, leaving 22 bases between them. This CDR3 comprises 15 residues. Germline V gene data show CDR1 as MNHEY and CDR2 as SMNVEV (reference sequence). For the CDR3, the DNA is TGTGCCACAACCCGACACCTACAGGGTTCCTATGGCTACACCTTC. Its translation: CATTRHLQGSYGYTF.

J is TRBJ2-7 and V is TRBV19, with D possibly matching TRBD2 (5 bases). The ends were cut back, 6 bases at V and 0 bases at J, with 21 bases in the middle. CDR3 size: 17 residues. Germline V gives CDR1 LNHDA, CDR2 SQIVND (reference sequence). In DNA form, the CDR3 reads TGTGCCAGTAGCCCCTCTCCCCCTTCCGGGATCTCCTACGAGCAGTACTTC. Encoded protein: CASSPSPPSGISYEQYF.

The chain links TRBV6-5 to TRBJ1-4; D is unresolved. The ends were cut back, 6 bases at V and 5 bases at J, with 13 bases in the middle. The CDR3 has 14 residues. The germline V gene encodes CDR1 MNHEY and CDR2 SVGAGI. The CDR3 sequence is CASRIRRENEKLFF. DNA of the CDR3: TGTGCCAGCAGGATTAGACGGGAGAATGAAAAACTGTTTTTT.

The chain recombines TRBV18 with TRBJ1-6; TRBD1 matches 7 bases. Germline CDR1 and CDR2: KGHSH and LQKENI. V shed 1 base, J shed 7 bases, and the junction held 7 bases outside the gene matches. The CDR3 extends over 16 amino acids. The CDR3 DNA reads as TGTGCCAGCTCACCACGGGACAGATCATTCAATTCACCCCTCCACTTT. Translation: CASSPRDRSFNSPLHF.

The gene calls are TRBV10-1 and TRBJ1-2; TRBD1 agrees at 10 bases. This CDR3 spans 16 amino acids. Germline CDR1 reads WNHNN; CDR2 reads SYGVQD (reference sequence). The V gene end was trimmed by 0 bases and the J gene end by 8 bases; junction bases not matched to a gene: 9. CDR3 sequence reads: CASSESTGTGVEGYTF. In nucleotides, the CDR3 is TGCGCCAGCAGTGAGTCAACCGGGACAGGGGTTGAAGGCTACACCTTC.